This record covers a single TCR beta chain. The antigen remains unidentified. The protocol was immunoSEQ multiplex PCR, while the TCRdb copy is restricted to in-frame clones and leaves out a portion. The sample lists about 86,000 clones, 91% occurring once. This sample was taken from a study of OX40 agonist ivuxolimab in advanced cancers. Study-level background: Partial responses occurred in three patients (one hepatocellular carcinoma, two cutaneous melanoma).

Study-level points and caveats: On average, a greater number of expanded clones characterised CD8+ T cells relative to CD4+.

CDR3 length: 15 residues. Trimming took off 1 base at V and 5 bases at J, with 14 bases between the two ends. The germline V gene encodes CDR1 SEHNR and CDR2 FQNEAQ (reference sequence). This chain joins TRBV7-9 and TRBJ1-1; a possible D gene is TRBD1 (6 bases). The sequence was collected from an adult with an advanced solid tumor such as melanoma, head and neck, liver or kidney cancer. The sequenced sample was CD4+ or CD8+ T cells sorted from blood, obtained in a trial of the OX40 agonist ivuxolimab. In DNA form, the CDR3 reads TGTGCCAGCAGCTTAGTCTCAGGGGTGGGTACTGAAGCTTTCTTT. It codes for CASSLVSGVGTEAFF.